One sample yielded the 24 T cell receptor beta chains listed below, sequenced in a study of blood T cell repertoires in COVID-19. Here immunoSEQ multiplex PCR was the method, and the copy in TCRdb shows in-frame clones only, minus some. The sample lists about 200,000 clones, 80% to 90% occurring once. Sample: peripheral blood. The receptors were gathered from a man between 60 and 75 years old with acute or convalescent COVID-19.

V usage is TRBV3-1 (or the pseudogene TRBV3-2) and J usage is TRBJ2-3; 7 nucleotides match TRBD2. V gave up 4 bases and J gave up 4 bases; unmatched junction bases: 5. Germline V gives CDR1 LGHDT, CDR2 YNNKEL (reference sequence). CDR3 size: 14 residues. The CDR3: CASSPLAGADTQYF. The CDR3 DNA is TGTGCCAGCAGCCCCCTGGCGGGGGCAGATACGCAGTATTTT.

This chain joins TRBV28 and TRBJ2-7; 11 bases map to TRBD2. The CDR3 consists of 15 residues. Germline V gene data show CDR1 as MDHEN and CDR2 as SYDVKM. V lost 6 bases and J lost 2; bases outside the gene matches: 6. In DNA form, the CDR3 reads TGTGCCAGCAGGCCACTAGCGGGAGAGACCTACGAGCAGTACTTC. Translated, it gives CASRPLAGETYEQYF.

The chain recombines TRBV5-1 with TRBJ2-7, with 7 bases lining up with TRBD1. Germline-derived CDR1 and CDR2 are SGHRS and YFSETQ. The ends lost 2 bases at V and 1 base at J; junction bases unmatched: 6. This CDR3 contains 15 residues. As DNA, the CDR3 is TGCGCCAGCAGCTTAGGGGGCGCCTCATCCTACGAGCAGTACTTC. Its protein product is CASSLGGASSYEQYF.

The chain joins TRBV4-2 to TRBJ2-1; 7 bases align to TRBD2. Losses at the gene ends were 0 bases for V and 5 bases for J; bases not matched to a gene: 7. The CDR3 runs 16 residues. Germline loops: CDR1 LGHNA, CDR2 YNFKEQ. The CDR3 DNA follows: TGTGCCAGCAGCCAAGAGGCGGGAGAAGGACACAATGAGCAGTTCTTC. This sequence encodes CASSQEAGEGHNEQFF.

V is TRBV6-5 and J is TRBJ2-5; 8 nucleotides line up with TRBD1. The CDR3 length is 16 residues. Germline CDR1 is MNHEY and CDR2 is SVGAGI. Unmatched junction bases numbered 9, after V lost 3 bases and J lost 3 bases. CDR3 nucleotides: TGTGCCAGCAGTTATGAGTCCAGACAGGGGAAAGAGACCCAGTACTTC. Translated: CASSYESRQGKETQYF.

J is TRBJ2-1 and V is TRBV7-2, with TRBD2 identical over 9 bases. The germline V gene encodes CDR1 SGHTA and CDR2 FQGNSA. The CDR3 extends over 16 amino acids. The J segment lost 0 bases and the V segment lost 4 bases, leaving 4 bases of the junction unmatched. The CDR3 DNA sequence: TGTGCCAGCAGCTCGCGGGGGGGGAGCTCCTACAATGAGCAGTTCTTC. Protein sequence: CASSSRGGSSYNEQFF.

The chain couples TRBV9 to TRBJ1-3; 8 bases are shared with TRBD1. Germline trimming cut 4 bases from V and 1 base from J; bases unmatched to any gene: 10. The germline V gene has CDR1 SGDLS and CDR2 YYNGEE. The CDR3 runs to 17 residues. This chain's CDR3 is CASSSSAQGASGNTIYF. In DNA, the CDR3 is TGTGCCAGCAGCTCATCGGCCCAGGGGGCATCTGGAAACACCATATATTTT.

Here the CDR3 DNA reads TGCGCCAGCAGCCTGGGCGGGTTTACTTTAGAGCAGTACTTC. This gives the protein CASSLGGFTLEQYF. V and J are TRBV5-1 and TRBJ2-7; TRBD2 is a possible D gene (5 bases). V was shortened by 4 bases and J by 7 bases, with 18 bases between the two germline ends. The germline CDR1 and CDR2 sequences are SGHRS and YFSETQ. This CDR3 region has 14 residues.

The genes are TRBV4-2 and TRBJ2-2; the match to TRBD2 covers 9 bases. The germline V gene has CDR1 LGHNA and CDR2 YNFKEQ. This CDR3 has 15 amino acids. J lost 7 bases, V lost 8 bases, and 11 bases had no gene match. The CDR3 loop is CASASRREGVGELFF. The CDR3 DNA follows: TGTGCCAGCGCATCAAGGCGGGAGGGCGTCGGGGAGCTGTTTTTT.

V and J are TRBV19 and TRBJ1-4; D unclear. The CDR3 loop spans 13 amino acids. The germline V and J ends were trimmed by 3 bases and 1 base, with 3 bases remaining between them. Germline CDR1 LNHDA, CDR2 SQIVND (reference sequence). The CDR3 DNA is TGTGCCAGTAGTATGAGAACTAATGAAAAACTGTTTTTT. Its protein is CASSMRTNEKLFF.

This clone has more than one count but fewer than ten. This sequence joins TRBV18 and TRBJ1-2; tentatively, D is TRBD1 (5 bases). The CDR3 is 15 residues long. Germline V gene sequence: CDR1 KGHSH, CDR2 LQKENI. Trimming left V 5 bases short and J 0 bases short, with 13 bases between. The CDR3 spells CASSSRQLSNYGYTF. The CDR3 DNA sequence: TGTGCCAGCTCATCTAGACAGCTGTCTAACTATGGCTACACCTTC.

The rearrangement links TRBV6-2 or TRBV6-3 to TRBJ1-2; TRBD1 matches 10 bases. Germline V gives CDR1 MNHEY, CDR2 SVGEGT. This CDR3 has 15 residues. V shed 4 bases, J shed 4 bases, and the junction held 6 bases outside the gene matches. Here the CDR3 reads CASSSSTGGVYGYTF. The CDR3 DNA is TGTGCCAGCAGTTCGTCGACAGGGGGCGTCTATGGCTACACCTTC.

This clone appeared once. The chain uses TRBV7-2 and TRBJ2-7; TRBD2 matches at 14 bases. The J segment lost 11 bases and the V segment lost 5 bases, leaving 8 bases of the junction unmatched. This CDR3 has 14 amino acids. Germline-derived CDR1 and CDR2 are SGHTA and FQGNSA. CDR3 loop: CASSLGLAGGWEYF. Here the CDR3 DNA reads TGTGCCAGCAGCCTCGGACTAGCGGGAGGATGGGAGTACTTC. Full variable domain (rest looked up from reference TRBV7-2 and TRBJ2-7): GAGVSQSPSNKVTEKGKDVELRCDPISGHTALYWYRQSLGQGLEFLIYFQGNSAPDKSGLPSDRFSAERTGGSVSTLTIQRTQQEDSAVYLCASSLGLAGGWEYFGPGTRLTVT.

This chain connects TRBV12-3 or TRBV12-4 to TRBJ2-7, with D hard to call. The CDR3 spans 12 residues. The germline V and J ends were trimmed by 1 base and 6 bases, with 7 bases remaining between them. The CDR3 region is CASSLVRGEQYF. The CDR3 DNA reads TGTGCCAGCAGTTTAGTCCGAGGCGAGCAGTACTTC.

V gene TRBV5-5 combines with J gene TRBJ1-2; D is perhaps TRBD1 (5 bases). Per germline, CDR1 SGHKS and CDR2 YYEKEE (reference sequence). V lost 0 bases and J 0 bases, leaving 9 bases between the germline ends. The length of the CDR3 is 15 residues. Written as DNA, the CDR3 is TGTGCCAGCAGCTTGGCGGGGGGAGCTAACTATGGCTACACCTTC. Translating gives CASSLAGGANYGYTF.

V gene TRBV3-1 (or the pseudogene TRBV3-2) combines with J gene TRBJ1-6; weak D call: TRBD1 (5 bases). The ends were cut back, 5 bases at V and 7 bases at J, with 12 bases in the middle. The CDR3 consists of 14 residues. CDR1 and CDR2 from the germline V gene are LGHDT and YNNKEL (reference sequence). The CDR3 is CASSARQSNSPLHF. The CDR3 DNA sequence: TGTGCCAGCAGCGCCCGACAGTCAAATTCACCCCTCCACTTT.

CDR3 nucleotides: TGTGCCAGCAGCTTAGGAGCGGGAGGGCTCCCAGATACGCAGTATTTT. Translated, it gives CASSLGAGGLPDTQYF. V and J are TRBV7-9 and TRBJ2-3, with 10 bases identical to TRBD2. Trimming cost V 1 base and J 4 bases; bases outside gene matches: 5. The CDR3 length is 16 residues. Germline values: CDR1 SEHNR, CDR2 FQNEAQ (reference sequence).

CDR3 DNA: TGTGCCAGCAGCCCCCCCCCTAGCGGGTGGACCGGGGAGCTGTTTTTT. Translated, it gives CASSPPPSGWTGELFF. The chain links TRBV7-9 to TRBJ2-2; 8 bases map to TRBD2. CDR1 and CDR2 (germline): SEHNR, FQNEAQ (reference sequence). The V segment lost 5 bases and the J segment 5 bases; nucleotides outside the gene matches: 10. The CDR3 is 16 residues long.

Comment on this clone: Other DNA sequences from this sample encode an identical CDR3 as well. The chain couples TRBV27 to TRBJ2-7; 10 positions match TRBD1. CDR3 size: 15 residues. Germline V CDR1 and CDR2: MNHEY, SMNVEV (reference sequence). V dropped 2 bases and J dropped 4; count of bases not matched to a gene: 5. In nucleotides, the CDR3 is TGTGCCAGCAGTTTAAGAGGGACAGGGGAGTACGAGCAGTACTTC. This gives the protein CASSLRGTGEYEQYF.

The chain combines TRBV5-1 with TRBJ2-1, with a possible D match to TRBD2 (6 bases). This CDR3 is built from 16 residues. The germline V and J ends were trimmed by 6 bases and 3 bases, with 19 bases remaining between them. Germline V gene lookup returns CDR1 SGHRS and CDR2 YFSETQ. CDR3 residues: CASTTGGWAGYNEQFF. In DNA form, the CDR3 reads TGCGCCAGCACCACCGGAGGGTGGGCCGGCTACAATGAGCAGTTCTTC.

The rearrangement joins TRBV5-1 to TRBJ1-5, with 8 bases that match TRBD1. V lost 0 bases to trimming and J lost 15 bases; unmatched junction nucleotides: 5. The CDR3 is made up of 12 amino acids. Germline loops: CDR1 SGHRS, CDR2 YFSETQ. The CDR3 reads CASSLEQGELHF. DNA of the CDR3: TGCGCCAGCAGCTTGGAACAGGGGGAACTGCATTTT.

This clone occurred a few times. CDR3 DNA sequence: TGTGCCATCACCCCGACAGGGATGCCTGGAAACACCATATATTTT. It is translated as CAITPTGMPGNTIYF. The rearrangement joins TRBV10-3 to TRBJ1-3, with TRBD1 identical over 7 bases. Losses at the gene ends were 7 bases for V and 2 bases for J; bases not matched to a gene: 8. The germline CDR1 and CDR2 sequences are ENHRY and SYGVKD. This CDR3 region has 15 residues.

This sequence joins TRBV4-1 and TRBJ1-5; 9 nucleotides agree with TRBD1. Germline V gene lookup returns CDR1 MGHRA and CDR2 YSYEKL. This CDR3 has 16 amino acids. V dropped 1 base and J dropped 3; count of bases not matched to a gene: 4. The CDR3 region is CASSQGTGVNNQPQHF. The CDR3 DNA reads TGCGCCAGCAGCCAAGGGACAGGGGTTAACAATCAGCCCCAGCATTTT.

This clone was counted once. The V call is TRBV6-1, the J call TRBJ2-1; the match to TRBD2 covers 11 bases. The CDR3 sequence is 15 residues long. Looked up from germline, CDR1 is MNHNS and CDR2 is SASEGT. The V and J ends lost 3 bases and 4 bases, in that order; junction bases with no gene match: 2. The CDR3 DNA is TGTGCCAGCAGTGACGGGACTAGCGGTTACAATGAGCAGTTCTTC. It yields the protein CASSDGTSGYNEQFF.